The subject of this entry is one T cell receptor beta chain. The antigen this receptor binds is unknown. No clone much larger than this one lies a single base away; base qualities are absent. Donors were healthy HIV-negative adults with no recently reported acute infections or vaccinations. Every donor was a Caucasian adult living in Nashville, Tennessee, USA. CD4+ T cells were enriched through magnetic negative selection, after which naive cells were positively selected on CD45RA and the remaining negative fraction served as the memory subset. Blood was obtained by leukapheresis, after which PBMCs were separated by Ficoll-Histopaque density gradient centrifugation and cryopreserved in liquid nitrogen vapor phase. Analytical flow cytometry was used to check the purity and quantity of each magnetically sorted T cell population. Genomic DNA was isolated from each sorted fraction and quantified by UV absorbance on a Nanodrop 2000c.

Using the deep immunoSEQ assay, TCR CDR3 regions were amplified from genomic DNA by multiplex PCR. Extracted genomic DNA from each cell subset was distributed evenly across all wells of several immunoSEQ 96-well plates, and each plate was treated as a replicate. For sorted subsets, each replicate PCR was loaded with 200 to 250 ng genomic DNA, equivalent to about 33,000 T cell genomes. The purified libraries were quantified using a Qubit 3.0 fluorometer, sized with a Bioanalyzer 2100, and then quantified again using the KAPA Library Quantification kit. Each immunoSEQ 96-well plate was sequenced on its own single-read 150-cycle Illumina NextSeq 550 flow cell. As for how the authors treated the data: Because the immunoSEQ output included only junctional sequences and no quality scores, the filtering could not be the same as the filtering used for full-length reads. To assign V/J genes and CDR3, sequences were annotated using PyIR, a Python wrapper for IgBLAST v1.9, with IMGT germline references. Reads were filtered out if the reads had weak V/J assignments (E-value above 1e-6), no CDR3, stop codons, out-of-frame junctions, or ambiguous translated residues. V3J clonotypes were defined by identical inferred V gene, J gene, and CDR3 amino acid sequence. Percentage overlap between repertoires was computed as shared unique clonotypes divided by the size of the smaller repertoire. Richness of each repertoire was evaluated using RTK rarefaction, the Chao1 estimator, and Recon v2.1 estimates of unobserved clonotypes. Generation probabilities were computed with OLGA for all TCRbeta clonotypes obtained by the gDNA method from several donors. The table comes from immuneACCESS by way of TCRdb, which keeps in-frame sequences with V and J called. Part of the clones is missing from these tables; in studies checked, under half for an unresolved V gene and the rest for unknown reasons. That table supplies the V and J calls and clone size; D and trimming were determined from the DNA. Counted in this sample were around 2.5 million clones; more than 85% of them appeared once. About 0.38% of the sample belongs to the ten largest clones.

These data come from a study of shared clonotypes between healthy human individuals (dated by TCRdb to the early 2020s). As for the study more broadly: A couple of women and three men aged 18 to 49 years were included in the cohort. To increase sequencing depth and limit assay-specific biases, different laboratories used diverse techniques to prepare libraries and sequence TCR repertoires. The study deeply sequenced blood TCR repertoires of five healthy adults to estimate repertoire size and the extent of clonotype sharing between individuals. Between about 0.85 and 10 billion PBMCs per donor were obtained by leukapheresis. For each donor, CD4 naive and CD4 memory were each given three plates, CD8 naive was given two plates, and CD8 memory was given one plate.

The paper's findings and limits, for the study overall: Sharing across a few donors was observed for approximately 5% of naive CD4, 3.5% of naive CD8, roughly 2.4% of memory CD4, and about 0.4% of memory CD8 clonotypes. Higher generation probabilities were observed for clonotypes shared by all four sorted-subset donors than for non-shared clonotypes. The small number of donors limited the genetic and exposure-history diversity represented. Sampling was limited to blood, and TCR repertoires in tissue likely differ from TCR repertoires in blood. Even with the large sequencing depth, rarefaction of the sorted-subset datasets indicated that sequencing was incomplete. Based on pairwise subsampling, the degree of clonotype sharing among donors was expected to be affected by sequencing depth. Estimated clonotype richness was generally larger for naive than for memory subsets.

As encoded in the germline V gene, CDR1 is SGHRS while CDR2 is YFSETQ. Its CDR3 holds 17 amino acids, cysteine through phenylalanine. The read is trimmed to its CDR3 DNA, 51 bases read in frame from base 1. Trimming removed 0 bases from V and 7 bases from J; the gene matches leave 9 bases unexplained. The receptor comes from a young man in good health. Some clones in this sample may be carry-over from other donors' samples. Sequences were obtained from naive CD4+ T cells from PBMCs. The cell subset or site tag for this specimen amounts to: CD45RA+ positively selected. The chain links TRBV5-1 with TRBJ2-1; 11 central bases correspond to TRBD2. The CDR3 sequence is CASSLEMRLAGINEQFF. DNA sequence: TGCGCCAGCAGCTTGGAGATGAGACTAGCGGGAATAAATGAGCAGTTCTTC. Full variable domain (CDR3 extended with the reference TRBV5-1 and TRBJ2-1 proteins): KAGVTQTPRYLIKTRGQQVTLSCSPISGHRSVSWYQQTPGQGLQFLFEYFSETQRNKGNFPGRFSGRQFSNSRSEMNVSTLELGDSALYLCASSLEMRLAGINEQFFGPGTRLTVL.